This TCR beta chain came from a study of shared T cell receptors in the human thymus. The method was immunoSEQ multiplex PCR; TCRdb's version includes in-frame clones alone and lacks a portion of them. The sample holds hundreds of thousands of clones, approximately 85% seen once. In addition, the sample was reused for a study of human thymus T cells. Per that paper: Resections were taken during corrective heart surgery, and the thymus tissue came from these. Thymic as well as blood repertoires seemed to favor certain V and J genes unevenly.

This TCR was recovered from a girl in the first two years of life with a congenital heart defect. The sequencing input was thymocytes.

The chain's CDR3 is CASSETAGGSHTQYF. CDR3 in DNA: TGCGCCAGCAGTGAGACAGCGGGGGGATCCCATACGCAGTATTTT. V is TRBV10-2 and J is TRBJ2-3; 9 nucleotides agree with TRBD2. Germline assignment: CDR1 WSHSY and CDR2 SAAADI. The CDR3 is made up of 15 amino acids. J lost 7 bases, V lost 2 bases, and 7 bases had no gene match.